This entry concerns a single T cell receptor (beta chain). The antigen remains unidentified. Germline V gives CDR1 SGHRS, CDR2 YFSETQ. CDR3 length: 14 residues. V was pared by 7 bases and J by 2 bases, with 15 bases between. This specimen comes from a study of T cells in Graves' hyperthyroidism and ophthalmopathy. Study details: Blood from the periphery was taken at initial diagnosis, before any treatment. Study-wide results and limits: Appearing also in blood were most of the thyroid clonotypes expanded above 0.001. From stable hyperthyroidism, ophthalmopathy was set apart by a 13 V-J model.

Amplification yielded TCR beta CDR3 regions, with RNA transcripts as the source. First-round RT-PCR of the TCR CDR3 relied on the HTBI primer set. TCRdb re-derived calls from the multiplex PCR reads in MiXCR, one entry per CDR3 protein. The sample lists about 560,000 distinct CDR3 sequences, around 13% seen once, with more than 11% in the top ten. Patients aged 18 to 65 with hyperthyroidism were newly diagnosed, with duration under 2 months. The TCR sequence derives from a middle-aged woman with Graves' hyperthyroidism. The chain carries TRBV5-1 and TRBJ1-2; the D gene is possibly TRBD1 (5 bases). The source material was blood. This CDR3 reads CASPGLILNYGYTF. CDR3 bases: TGCGCCAGCCCGGGACTGATCCTAAACTATGGCTACACCTTC.